A single sample gave rise to the 21 T cell receptor beta chains below, sequenced in a study of T cell responses to AZD1222 COVID-19 vaccine. Measured with immunoSEQ multiplex PCR; TCRdb has only the in-frame clones, and not every one. The sample consists of some 110,000 clones, about 90% of them appearing once. Sequencing used peripheral blood, obtained on day 0 of AZD1222 vaccination. Receptors originate from an adult in good health.

The chain is built from TRBV2 and TRBJ2-7; TRBD2 matches 11 bases. CDR3 length equals 14 residues. CDR1 is SNHLY and CDR2 is FYNNEI in the germline V gene. V shed 6 bases and J 5 bases; nucleotides not matched to a gene: 6. The DNA for the CDR3 is TGTGCCAGCAGCCAGACTAGCGGGACCCACGAGCAGTACTTC. Encoded protein: CASSQTSGTHEQYF.

V is TRBV12-3 or TRBV12-4 and J is TRBJ2-3, with 7 bases lining up with TRBD1. J was trimmed by 11 bases and V by 6 bases; bases with no gene match: 8. This CDR3 region has 12 residues. CDR3: CASSPDRAMQYF. The CDR3 DNA follows: TGTGCCAGCAGCCCAGACAGGGCCATGCAGTATTTT.

The gene calls are TRBV18 and TRBJ2-1, with D possibly TRBD1 on 5 matching bases. The CDR3 runs 15 residues. Germline CDR1 and CDR2: KGHSH and LQKENI. V was shortened by 0 bases and J by 7 bases, with 13 bases between the two germline ends. The CDR3 nucleotides read TGTGCCAGCTCACCACCAGGGGCAGGAACGAATGAGCAGTTCTTC. This gives the protein CASSPPGAGTNEQFF.

This clone was seen once. The genes are TRBV27 and TRBJ2-2, with 7 bases that match TRBD1. CDR1 and CDR2 from the germline V gene are MNHEY and SMNVEV (reference sequence). V was pared by 3 bases and J by 5 bases, with 6 bases of the junction left unmatched. CDR3 size: 15 residues. The CDR3 reads CASSLYRGRTGELFF. In DNA form, the CDR3 reads TGTGCCAGCAGTTTGTACAGGGGAAGAACCGGGGAGCTGTTTTTT.

A remark on this clone: Other DNA variants within this sample encode the same CDR3. The genes are TRBV4-2 and TRBJ2-3; maybe TRBD2 (6 bases). V gave up 0 bases and J gave up 1 base, with 11 bases separating them. The CDR3 has 16 amino acids. Germline V gene sequence: CDR1 LGHNA, CDR2 YNFKEQ. CDR3 loop: CASSQEFSGGTDTQYF. CDR3 nucleotide sequence: TGTGCCAGCAGCCAAGAGTTTAGCGGAGGCACAGATACGCAGTATTTT.

The rearrangement uses TRBV28 and TRBJ1-1; 10 nucleotides match TRBD1. The ends lost 11 bases at V and 1 base at J; junction bases unmatched: 1. CDR3 length equals 12 residues. Germline lookup yields CDR1 MDHEN and CDR2 SYDVKM. For the CDR3, the DNA is TGTGCCGGACAGGGGGGGAACACTGAAGCTTTCTTT. It is translated as CAGQGGNTEAFF.

The chain has TRBV7-3 and TRBJ2-2; tentative D call: TRBD1 (6 bases). The CDR3 runs to 17 residues. Trimming left V 0 bases short and J 6 bases short, with 17 bases between. Germline V gene lookup returns CDR1 SGHTA and CDR2 FQGTGA. In DNA form, the CDR3 reads TGTGCCAGCAGCTTAACCCCGGGGCAGGGGAAGGCCGGGGAGCTGTTTTTT. Its translation is CASSLTPGQGKAGELFF.

CDR3 DNA sequence: TGTGCCAGCAGTGAACCGGGACAGGGGGTGAACACTGAAGCTTTCTTT. Residues: CASSEPGQGVNTEAFF. The rearrangement links TRBV28 to TRBJ1-1, with TRBD1 matching over 11 bases. Per the germline V gene, CDR1 is MDHEN and CDR2 is SYDVKM. With 5 bases clipped from V and 0 bases from J, the junction kept 5 bases outside the gene matches. The CDR3 covers 16 residues.

Here the CDR3 reads CASSQDLTSGYQFF. CDR3 bases: TGTGCCAGCAGCCAAGATTTGACTAGCGGGTATCAGTTCTTC. The V gene is TRBV3-1 (or the pseudogene TRBV3-2), the J gene TRBJ2-1, with 10 bases identical to TRBD2. Per the germline V gene, CDR1 is LGHDT and CDR2 is YNNKEL (reference sequence). The CDR3 length is 14 residues. Trimming cost V 0 bases and J 13 bases; bases outside gene matches: 6.

In this sample, this clone turned up a few times. The J gene is TRBJ2-3, the V gene TRBV7-2; unclear D gene. Trimming shortened V by 0 bases and J by 0 bases, and 10 bases separated the two germline ends. Per the germline V gene, CDR1 is SGHTA and CDR2 is FQGNSA. The CDR3 is made up of 16 amino acids. CDR3 nucleotide sequence: TGTGCCAGCAGCTTAGCTTGGATGTCTAGCACAGATACGCAGTATTTT. Protein product: CASSLAWMSSTDTQYF.

The V and J genes are TRBV5-4 and TRBJ2-5; 7 nucleotides match TRBD2. There are 15 residues in the CDR3. Germline CDR1 reads SGHNT; CDR2 reads YYREEE (reference sequence). With V trimmed by 1 base and J by 1 base, 4 bases remained unmatched. CDR3 sequence: CASSLTSGVQETQYF. In DNA, the CDR3 is TGTGCCAGCAGCTTGACGAGCGGGGTCCAAGAGACCCAGTACTTC. Supplemented by reference TRBV5-4 and TRBJ2-5, the full variable domain reads ETGVTQSPTHLIKTRGQQVTLRCSSQSGHNTVSWYQQALGQGPQFIFQYYREEENGRGNFPPRFSGLQFPNYSSELNVNALELDDSALYLCASSLTSGVQETQYFGPGTRLLVL.

Only one count was recorded for this clone. The chain couples TRBV7-2 to TRBJ1-1; no definite D call. The CDR3 extends over 14 amino acids. Germline V gene sequence: CDR1 SGHTA, CDR2 FQGNSA. Trimming shortened V by 5 bases and J by 2 bases, and 12 bases separated the two germline ends. CDR3 sequence: CASSQTPLNTEAFF. In nucleotides, the CDR3 is TGTGCCAGCAGCCAAACCCCCTTAAACACTGAAGCTTTCTTT.

This clone occurred once. The CDR3 nucleotides read TGTGCCAGCAGTTTGGCGGTTTACGGCTACACCTTC. It yields the protein CASSLAVYGYTF. This chain uses TRBV28 with TRBJ1-2, with unresolved D. This CDR3 has 12 residues. Germline V lookup: CDR1 MDHEN, CDR2 SYDVKM. V lost 3 bases to trimming and J lost 8 bases, with 10 bases between them.

The chain joins TRBV7-8 to TRBJ2-5; D possibly corresponds to TRBD1 (5 bases). Trimming removed 0 bases from V and 3 bases from J, with 11 bases in between. The CDR3 contains 15 residues. Looked up from germline, CDR1 is SGHVS and CDR2 is FQNEAQ. The CDR3 DNA reads TGTGCCAGCAGCTTAGCGCTCCCAGGGAAAGAGACCCAGTACTTC. Amino acid sequence: CASSLALPGKETQYF.

The genes are TRBV5-1 and TRBJ1-2; D remains unclear. Trimming cost V 1 base and J 8 bases, with 15 bases left between them. The CDR3 runs to 14 residues. The germline V gene has CDR1 SGHRS and CDR2 YFSETQ. In DNA, the CDR3 is TGCGCCAGCAGCTTGTCCCAACAAATACGGGGCTACACCTTC. Its protein product is CASSLSQQIRGYTF. Filled out from reference TRBV5-1 and TRBJ1-2, the complete variable domain reads KAGVTQTPRYLIKTRGQQVTLSCSPISGHRSVSWYQQTPGQGLQFLFEYFSETQRNKGNFPGRFSGRQFSNSRSEMNVSTLELGDSALYLCASSLSQQIRGYTFGSGTRLTVV.

The V gene is TRBV2, the J gene TRBJ2-5; TRBD1 is a possible D gene (5 bases). Trimming pared 8 bases from V and 1 base from J, leaving 11 bases between. The CDR3 covers 13 residues. Germline loops: CDR1 SNHLY, CDR2 FYNNEI. CDR3 coding DNA: TGTGCCAGCCATAGTGACAGCCAAGAGACCCAGTACTTC. Translation: CASHSDSQETQYF. The full variable domain, its missing parts supplied by reference TRBV2 and TRBJ2-5, is EPEVTQTPSHQVTQMGQEVILRCVPISNHLYFYWYRQILGQKVEFLVSFYNNEISEKSEIFDDQFSVERPDGSNFTLKIRSTKLEDSAMYFCASHSDSQETQYFGPGTRLLVL.

This chain links TRBV6-5 with TRBJ2-7, with TRBD2 as a possible D gene (5 bases). The ends were cut back, 4 bases at V and 2 bases at J, with 9 bases in the middle. Germline lookup yields CDR1 MNHEY and CDR2 SVGAGI. CDR3 length: 13 amino acids. In DNA, the CDR3 is TGTGCCAGCAGTTTACCCGGGACCTACGAGCAGTACTTC. It is translated as CASSLPGTYEQYF.

V usage is TRBV21-1 and J usage is TRBJ1-1. TRBV21-1 has pseudogene status. The CDR3 has 13 residues. The CDR3 loop is CASTKAGVGEAFF. As DNA, the CDR3 is TGTGCCAGCACCAAGGCGGGTGTAGGTGAAGCTTTCTTT.

This clone was seen a few times. CDR3 region: CASSLDSLAEAFF. The DNA for the CDR3 is TGTGCCAGCAGTTTGGACAGCCTAGCTGAAGCTTTCTTT. The V gene is TRBV28, the J gene TRBJ1-1; weak D call: TRBD1 (6 bases). Trimming cost V 3 bases and J 6 bases, with 11 bases left between them. CDR1 and CDR2 from the germline V gene are MDHEN and SYDVKM. The CDR3 totals 13 residues. The entire variable domain, with the rest obtained from reference TRBV28 and TRBJ1-1, is as follows: DVKVTQSSRYLVKRTGEKVFLECVQDMDHENMFWYRQDPGLGLRLIYFSYDVKMKEKGDIPEGYSVSREKKERFSLILESASTNQTSMYLCASSLDSLAEAFFGQGTRLTVV.

This sequence joins TRBV30 and TRBJ1-5; D call uncertain. This CDR3 has 15 amino acids. Germline V gene data show CDR1 as GTSNPN and CDR2 as SVGIG (reference sequence). Trimming stripped 0 bases from V and 0 bases from J, with 9 bases between. The CDR3 region is CAWSVGSYSNQPQHF. DNA for the CDR3: TGTGCCTGGAGTGTAGGGTCTTATAGCAATCAGCCCCAGCATTTT.

The rearrangement uses TRBV28 and TRBJ1-1; D may be TRBD1 (5 bases). The CDR3 contains 17 residues. Germline lookup yields CDR1 MDHEN and CDR2 SYDVKM. Trimming removed 2 bases at V and 0 bases at J, with 16 bases between. The CDR3 DNA reads TGTGCCAGCAGTTTAGGGGTCAGCGGGGCCATGAACACTGAAGCTTTCTTT. The encoded protein is CASSLGVSGAMNTEAFF. Together with reference TRBV28 and TRBJ1-1, the CDR3 gives the full variable domain: DVKVTQSSRYLVKRTGEKVFLECVQDMDHENMFWYRQDPGLGLRLIYFSYDVKMKEKGDIPEGYSVSREKKERFSLILESASTNQTSMYLCASSLGVSGAMNTEAFFGQGTRLTVV.